The 15 T cell receptor beta chains given below trace back to one sample, sequenced in a study of metastatic and nonmetastatic thyroid tumors. Each patient went into thyroid surgery without having received any treatment. TCRdb re-called clones via MiXCR from the PCR reads. Here the sample spans roughly 70,000 clones, around 19% being singletons. Material for sequencing was blood. All receptors come from a female donor with papillary thyroid cancer or a benign thyroid nodule (not recorded which). Some clones in this sample may be carry-over from other donors' samples.

This chain connects TRBV2 to TRBJ2-7; the D gene is possibly TRBD2 (5 bases). V lost 6 bases to trimming and J lost 0 bases, with 15 bases between them. Germline CDR1 and CDR2: SNHLY and FYNNEI. There are 15 residues in the CDR3. The CDR3 protein is CASRSLEAGSYEQYF. CDR3 nucleotides: TGTGCCAGCAGGAGCCTAGAGGCGGGCTCCTACGAGCAGTACTTC.

This clone has a count of ten or more. Other DNA sequences from this sample encode an identical CDR3 as well. V and J are TRBV6-1 and TRBJ1-4, with D maybe TRBD1 (5 bases). V dropped 4 bases and J dropped 0 bases, with 12 bases sitting between them. Germline V gives CDR1 MNHNS, CDR2 SASEGT. The CDR3 runs to 16 residues. DNA of the CDR3: TGTGCCAGCAGTGGCCCCGGGACCACAACTAATGAAAAACTGTTTTTT. Translation: CASSGPGTTTNEKLFF.

This clone was observed at least ten times. The sample contains more than one DNA sequence encoding this CDR3. J is TRBJ2-2 and V is TRBV27, with D uncertain. CDR3 length equals 12 residues. V dropped 0 bases and J dropped 6 bases, with 2 bases sitting between them. Germline CDR1 is MNHEY and CDR2 is SMNVEV (reference sequence). CDR3 bases: TGTGCCAGCAGTTTATCTGCCGGGGAGCTGTTTTTT. It specifies CASSLSAGELFF.

This clone was seen only a few times. The chain links TRBV4-1 to TRBJ2-2; 9 nucleotides agree with TRBD1. The CDR3 covers 18 residues. CDR1 and CDR2 (germline): MGHRA, YSYEKL. V dropped 6 bases and J dropped 0; count of bases not matched to a gene: 11. The CDR3 DNA is TGCGCCAGCAGGGACAGGGGAGAGGCTCGCGCGAACACCGGGGAGCTGTTTTTT. This sequence encodes CASRDRGEARANTGELFF.

This clone came up many times. V gene TRBV20-1 combines with J gene TRBJ2-2; D is tentatively TRBD1 or TRBD2 (6 bases each). V lost 5 bases and J 7 bases, leaving 17 bases between the germline ends. CDR3 length: 14 amino acids. Germline V gene lookup returns CDR1 DFQATT and CDR2 SNEGSKA (reference sequence). The CDR3 bases are TGCAGTGCTTATGGCGGGACACAGCACGGGGAGCTGTTTTTT. Protein sequence: CSAYGGTQHGELFF.

This clone appeared many times. At one boundary the junction diverges from the germline segment, which might be a read error. The chain links TRBV12-3 or TRBV12-4 to TRBJ2-7; D assignment may be TRBD1 or TRBD2 (5 bases each). This CDR3 has 14 residues. The CDR3 protein is CASSLGGSSDEQYF. CDR3 nucleotide sequence: TGTGCCAGCAGTTTAGGGGGGAGCTCCGACGAGCAGTACTTC.

This chain links TRBV9 with TRBJ2-1; tentatively, D is TRBD1 or TRBD2 (6 bases each). Trimming took off 0 bases at V and 2 bases at J, with 9 bases between the two ends. The CDR3 runs 15 residues. Germline V gene lookup returns CDR1 SGDLS and CDR2 YYNGEE. DNA for the CDR3: TGTGCCAGCAGCGTAGTGGGGGGCGCCTACAATGAGCAGTTCTTC. The encoded protein is CASSVVGGAYNEQFF. The full variable domain, in which reference TRBV9 and TRBJ2-1 provide the parts outside the CDR3, is DSGVTQTPKHLITATGQRVTLRCSPRSGDLSVYWYQQSLDQGLQFLIQYYNGEERAKGNILERFSAQQFPDLHSELNLSSLELGDSALYFCASSVVGGAYNEQFFGPGTRLTVL.

This clone has at least ten counts. The chain is built from TRBV24-1 and TRBJ2-6; TRBD1 is a possible D gene (6 bases). This CDR3 comprises 17 residues. Trimming removed 4 bases at V and 0 bases at J, with 12 bases between. CDR1 and CDR2 from the germline V gene are KGHDR and SFDVKD. This CDR3 is CATSDPTGSSGANVLTF. For the CDR3, the DNA is TGTGCCACCAGTGACCCCACAGGGAGCTCTGGGGCCAACGTCCTGACTTTC.

V and J are TRBV30 and TRBJ2-3, with 9 bases matching TRBD1. J lost 8 bases, V lost 2 bases, and 5 bases had no gene match. The CDR3 spans 13 residues. CDR1 is GTSNPN, CDR2 SVGIG, per germline (reference sequence). The CDR3 loop reads CAWSRTGVGTQYF. CDR3 in DNA: TGTGCCTGGAGTCGGACAGGGGTGGGTACGCAGTATTTT.

J is TRBJ2-1 and V is TRBV5-5, with a tentative D call TRBD1 (6 bases). This CDR3 has 14 residues. Germline CDR1 SGHKS, CDR2 YYEKEE (reference sequence). V dropped 7 bases and J dropped 10 bases, with 21 bases sitting between them. In DNA form, the CDR3 reads TGTGCCAGCGGACCCCCGGACAGTTCCCAAGAGCAGTTCTTC. It specifies CASGPPDSSQEQFF.

Of note for this clone: One junction end disagrees with the germline gene, perhaps due to a read error. This chain links TRBV9 with TRBJ1-6; D is ambiguous. CDR1 is SGDLS and CDR2 is YYNGEE in the germline V gene. CDR3 length: 14 residues. CDR3 in amino acids: CASSLNSYNPPLHF. In nucleotides, the CDR3 is TGTGCCAGTAGTTTGAACTCCTATAATCCACCCCTCCACTTT.

This clone showed up many times. Here the CDR3 reads CASSLDLYQETQYF. The CDR3 bases are TGCGCCAGCAGCTTGGACTTGTACCAAGAGACCCAGTACTTC. This rearrangement joins TRBV5-1 to TRBJ2-5; D ambiguous. Trimming shortened V by 0 bases and J by 0 bases, and 6 bases separated the two germline ends. This CDR3 is built from 14 residues. Germline V gene lookup returns CDR1 SGHRS and CDR2 YFSETQ.

The chain combines TRBV20-1 with TRBJ2-1, with D maybe TRBD2 (6 bases). CDR3 length: 15 residues. V was pared by 1 base and J by 0 bases, with 10 bases between. Germline values: CDR1 DFQATT, CDR2 SNEGSKA (reference sequence). The CDR3 DNA reads as TGCAGTGCTAGAGCGGTCGGGGGCTCCTACAATGAGCAGTTCTTC. Residues: CSARAVGGSYNEQFF.

At least ten counts were recorded for this clone. The V and J genes are TRBV7-2 and TRBJ2-1; 7 nucleotides align to TRBD2. From germline, CDR1 is SGHTA and CDR2 FQGNSA. Trimming took 4 bases from V and 0 from J; bases not matched to a gene: 6. The CDR3 extends over 16 amino acids. As DNA, the CDR3 is TGTGCCAGCAGCTCTAGCGGATATAGCTCCTACAATGAGCAGTTCTTC. This codes for CASSSSGYSSYNEQFF.

This clone was seen repeatedly, ten times or more. The chain links TRBV5-4 to TRBJ2-2, with D hard to call. The CDR3 length is 15 residues. The ends were cut back, 0 bases at V and 6 bases at J, with 12 bases in the middle. Germline V gene lookup returns CDR1 SGHNT and CDR2 YYREEE (reference sequence). The CDR3 loop is CASSLEKGIAGELFF. The DNA for the CDR3 is TGTGCCAGCAGCTTGGAAAAGGGTATAGCCGGGGAGCTGTTTTTT.